This TCR beta chain was documented in a study of CD8 T cells in Susac syndrome. cDNA came from roughly 0.53 to 1 ug RNA primed by random hexamers. TCRdb redid the calling of the immunoSEQ multiplex PCR reads with MiXCR, one entry per CDR3 protein. The repertoire holds some 130,000 distinct CDR3 sequences, with nearly 95% as singletons. The source material was CD4+ T cells from PBMCs. The sequence was obtained from a human donor in good health.

In DNA, the CDR3 is TGCAGTGCTAGAGATTTGAGACTAGTAGCTTCCGAGCAGTACTTC. This codes for CSARDLRLVASEQYF. This chain joins TRBV20-1 and TRBJ2-7; tentatively, D is TRBD2 (6 bases). Germline values: CDR1 DFQATT, CDR2 SNEGSKA (reference sequence). CDR3 length equals 15 residues. Between the trimmed V and J ends, which lost 0 bases and 6 bases, there was a span of 18 bases.